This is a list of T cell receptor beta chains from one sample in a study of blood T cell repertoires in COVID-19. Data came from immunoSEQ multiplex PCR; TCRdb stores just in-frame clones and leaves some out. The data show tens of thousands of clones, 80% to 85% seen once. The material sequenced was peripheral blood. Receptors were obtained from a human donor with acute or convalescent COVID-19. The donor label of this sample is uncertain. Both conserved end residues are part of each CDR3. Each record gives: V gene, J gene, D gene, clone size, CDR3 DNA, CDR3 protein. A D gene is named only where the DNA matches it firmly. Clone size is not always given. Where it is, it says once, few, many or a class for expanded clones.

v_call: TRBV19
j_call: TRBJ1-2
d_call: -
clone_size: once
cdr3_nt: TGTGCCAGTATCGCAGGGGCTAACTATGGCTACACCTTC
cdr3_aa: CASIAGANYGYTF

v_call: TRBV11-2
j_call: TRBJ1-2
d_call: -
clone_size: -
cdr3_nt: TGTGCCAGCAGCTTTCTGGGGGCGAAGGGCTACACCTTC
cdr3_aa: CASSFLGAKGYTF

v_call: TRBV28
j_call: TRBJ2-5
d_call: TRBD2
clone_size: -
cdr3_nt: TGTGCCAGCAGCCCTTGGGGAGGGGACCAAGAGACCCAGTACTTC
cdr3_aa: CASSPWGGDQETQYF

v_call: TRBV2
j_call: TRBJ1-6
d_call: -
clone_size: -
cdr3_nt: TGTGCCAGCAGGACAACCTCTCAGCTTAATTCACCCCTCCACTTT
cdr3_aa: CASRTTSQLNSPLHF

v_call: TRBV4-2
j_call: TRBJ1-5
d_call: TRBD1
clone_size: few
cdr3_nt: TGTGCCAGCAGCCAAGAAGAAGGGGGCCATAGCAATCAGCCCCAGCATTTT
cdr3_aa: CASSQEEGGHSNQPQHF

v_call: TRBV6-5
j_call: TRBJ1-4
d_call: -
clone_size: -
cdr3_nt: TGTGCCAGCACTACCCCGGGGGAAAAACTGTTTTTT
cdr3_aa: CASTTPGEKLFF

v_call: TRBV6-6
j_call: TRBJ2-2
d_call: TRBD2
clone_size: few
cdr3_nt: TGTGCCAGCAGCCGCCAGGGGACCCTAGCGGGGAACAGGCGGTGGGGGGAGCTGTTTTTT
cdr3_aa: CASSRQGTLAGNRRWGELFF

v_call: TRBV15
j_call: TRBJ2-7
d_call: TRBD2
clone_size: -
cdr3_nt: TGTGCCACCAGCCCCTGGGCTAGCGGAGCGGGAGAGCAGTACTTC
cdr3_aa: CATSPWASGAGEQYF

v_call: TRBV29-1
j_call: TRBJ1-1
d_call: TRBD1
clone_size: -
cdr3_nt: TGCAGCGCCAGACAGGGGGCGGACACTGAAGCTTTCTTT
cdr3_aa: CSARQGADTEAFF

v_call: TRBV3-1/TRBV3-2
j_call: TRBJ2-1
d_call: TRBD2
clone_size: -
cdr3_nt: TGTGCCAGCAGCCCAAGGACTAGCGGGTTAGGAGGGGGACCCTACAATGAGCAGTTCTTC
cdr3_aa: CASSPRTSGLGGGPYNEQFF

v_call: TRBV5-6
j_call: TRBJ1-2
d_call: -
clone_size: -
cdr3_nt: TGTGCCAGCAGCCCATTCAGGGCTTTATATGGCTACACCTTC
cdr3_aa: CASSPFRALYGYTF

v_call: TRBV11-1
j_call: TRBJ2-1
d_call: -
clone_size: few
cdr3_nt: TGTGCCAGCAGCCTCGCCTATTTGGATGAGCAGTTCTTC
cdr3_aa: CASSLAYLDEQFF

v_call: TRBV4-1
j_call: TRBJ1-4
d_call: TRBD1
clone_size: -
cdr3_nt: TGCGCCAGCAGCCAGCCCGACAGGGGGAATGAAAAACTGTTTTTT
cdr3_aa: CASSQPDRGNEKLFF

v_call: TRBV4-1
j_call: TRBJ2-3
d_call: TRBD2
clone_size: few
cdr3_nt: TGCGCCAGCAGCCCACTAGCGGGAGTGGGTAGCACAGATACGCAGTATTTT
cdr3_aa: CASSPLAGVGSTDTQYF

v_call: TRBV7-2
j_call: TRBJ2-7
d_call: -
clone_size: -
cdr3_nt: TGTGCCAGCAGCTTCGCGCCGGGCGGGAAGGGCGAGCAGTACTTC
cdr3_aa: CASSFAPGGKGEQYF

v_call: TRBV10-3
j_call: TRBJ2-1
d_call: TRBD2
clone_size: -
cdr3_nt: TGTGCCATCTCCCCGTGGGGTAGCGGGGGGGCCGGAAATGAGCAGTTCTTC
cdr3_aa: CAISPWGSGGAGNEQFF

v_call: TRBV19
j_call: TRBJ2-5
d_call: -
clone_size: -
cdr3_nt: TGTGCCAGTAGTATAAGGGTAGGGGGAGAGACCCAGTACTTC
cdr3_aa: CASSIRVGGETQYF

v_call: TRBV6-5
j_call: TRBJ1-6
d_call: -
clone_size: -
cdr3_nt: TGTGCCAGCACTCCCCTATATAATTCACCCCTCCACTTT
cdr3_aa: CASTPLYNSPLHF

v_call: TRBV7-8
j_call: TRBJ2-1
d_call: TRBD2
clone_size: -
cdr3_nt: TGTGCCAGCAGCTTAGCTTTGGGACTAGCGGGAGATAATGAGCAGTTCTTC
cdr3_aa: CASSLALGLAGDNEQFF

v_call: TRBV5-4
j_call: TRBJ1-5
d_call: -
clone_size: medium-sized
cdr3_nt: TGTGCCAGCAGCACGGGAACCGGTCAGCCCCAGCATTTT
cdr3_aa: CASSTGTGQPQHF

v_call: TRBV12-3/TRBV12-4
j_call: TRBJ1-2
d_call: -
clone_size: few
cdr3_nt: TGTGCCAGCAGTTTAGGACAGAACTATGGCTACACCTTC
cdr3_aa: CASSLGQNYGYTF

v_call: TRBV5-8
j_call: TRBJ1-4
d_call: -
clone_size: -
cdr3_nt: TGTGCCAGCAGCGCCAGGGGCGGCGAGGAAAAACTGTTTTTT
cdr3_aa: CASSARGGEEKLFF

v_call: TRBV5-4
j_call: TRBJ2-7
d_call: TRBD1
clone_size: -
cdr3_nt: TGTGCCAGCAGCTTCTCAACCCGACAGGGAGAGCAATACTTC
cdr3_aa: CASSFSTRQGEQYF

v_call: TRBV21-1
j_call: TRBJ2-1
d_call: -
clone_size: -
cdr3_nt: TGTGCCAGCAGCAGAAGGCGACTAGCGGGATGCGATGAGCAGTTCTTC
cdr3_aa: CASSRRRLAGCDEQFF

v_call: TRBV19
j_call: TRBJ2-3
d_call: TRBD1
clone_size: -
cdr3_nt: TGTGCCAGTAGTGGGACAGGCACAGATACGCAGTATTTT
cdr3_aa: CASSGTGTDTQYF

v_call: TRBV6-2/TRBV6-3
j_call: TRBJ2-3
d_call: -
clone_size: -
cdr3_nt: TGTGCCAGCAGTCATCCGGTCGCTGATACGCAGTATTTT
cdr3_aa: CASSHPVADTQYF

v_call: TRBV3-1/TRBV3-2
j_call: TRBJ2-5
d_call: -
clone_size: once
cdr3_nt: TGTGCCAGCAGCCATAGAACAGGGGGGGGAGAGACCCAGTACTTC
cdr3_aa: CASSHRTGGGETQYF

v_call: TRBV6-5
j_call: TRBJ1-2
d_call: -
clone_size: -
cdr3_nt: TGTGCCACAGTCCCAACAGTGACTAACTATGGCTACACCTTC
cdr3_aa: CATVPTVTNYGYTF